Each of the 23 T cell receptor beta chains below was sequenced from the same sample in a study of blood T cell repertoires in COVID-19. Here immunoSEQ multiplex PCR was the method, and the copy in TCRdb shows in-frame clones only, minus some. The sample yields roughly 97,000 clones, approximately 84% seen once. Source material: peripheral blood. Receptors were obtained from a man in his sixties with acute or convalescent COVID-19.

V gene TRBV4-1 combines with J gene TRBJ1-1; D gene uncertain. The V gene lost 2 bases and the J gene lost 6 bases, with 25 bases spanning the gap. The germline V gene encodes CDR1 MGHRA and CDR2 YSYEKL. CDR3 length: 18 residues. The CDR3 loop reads CASSQLAPLTRERAEAFF. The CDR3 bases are TGCGCCAGCAGCCAACTCGCCCCTCTTACTCGAGAACGGGCTGAAGCTTTCTTT.

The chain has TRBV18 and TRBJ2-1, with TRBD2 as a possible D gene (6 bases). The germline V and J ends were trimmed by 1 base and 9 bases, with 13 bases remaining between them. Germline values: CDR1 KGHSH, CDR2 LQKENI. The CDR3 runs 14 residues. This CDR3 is CASSPRSREREQFF. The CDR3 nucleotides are TGTGCCAGCTCACCACGGTCTCGGGAGCGTGAGCAGTTCTTC.

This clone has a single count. The CDR3 reads CASSEGADTQYF. The CDR3 nucleotides read TGTGCCAGCAGCGAGGGGGCGGATACGCAGTATTTT. V is TRBV9 and J is TRBJ2-3; 7 positions agree with TRBD1. V shed 3 bases, J shed 6 bases, and the junction held 1 base outside the gene matches. CDR3 length: 12 amino acids. The germline V gene encodes CDR1 SGDLS and CDR2 YYNGEE.

This chain's CDR3 is CSVEVRLVEPGNEQFF. The CDR3 DNA sequence: TGCAGCGTTGAAGTAAGATTGGTGGAGCCGGGCAATGAGCAGTTCTTC. V usage is TRBV29-1 and J usage is TRBJ2-1; D remains unclear. Trimming left V 1 base short and J 6 bases short, with 19 bases between. The length of the CDR3 is 16 residues. Germline CDR1 reads SQVTM; CDR2 reads ANQGSEA.

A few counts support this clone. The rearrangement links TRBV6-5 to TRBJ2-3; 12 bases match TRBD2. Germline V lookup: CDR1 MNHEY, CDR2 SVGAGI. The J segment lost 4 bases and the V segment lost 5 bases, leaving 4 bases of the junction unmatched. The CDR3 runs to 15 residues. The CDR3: CASSLAGGGADTQYF. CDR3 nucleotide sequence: TGTGCCAGCAGTCTAGCGGGAGGGGGTGCAGATACGCAGTATTTT.

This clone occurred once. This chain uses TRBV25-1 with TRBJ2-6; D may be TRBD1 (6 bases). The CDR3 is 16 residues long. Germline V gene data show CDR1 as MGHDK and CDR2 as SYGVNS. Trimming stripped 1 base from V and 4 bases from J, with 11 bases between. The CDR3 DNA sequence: TGTGCCAGCAGTGAATTTTCAGGGGTCGGGGCCAACGTCCTGACTTTC. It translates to CASSEFSGVGANVLTF.

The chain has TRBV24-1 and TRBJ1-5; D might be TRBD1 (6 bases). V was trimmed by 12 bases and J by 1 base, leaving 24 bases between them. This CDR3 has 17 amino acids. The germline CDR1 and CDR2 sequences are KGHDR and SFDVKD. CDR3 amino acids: CAPLGHEKGTSNQPQHF. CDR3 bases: TGTGCCCCGCTGGGACATGAGAAAGGGACCAGCAATCAGCCCCAGCATTTT.

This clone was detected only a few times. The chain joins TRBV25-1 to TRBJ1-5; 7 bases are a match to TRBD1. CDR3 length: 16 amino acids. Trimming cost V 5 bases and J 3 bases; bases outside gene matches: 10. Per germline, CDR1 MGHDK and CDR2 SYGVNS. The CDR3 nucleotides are TGTGCCAGCAGTCCACAGGGGCAGGGATTCAATCAGCCCCAGCATTTT. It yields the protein CASSPQGQGFNQPQHF.

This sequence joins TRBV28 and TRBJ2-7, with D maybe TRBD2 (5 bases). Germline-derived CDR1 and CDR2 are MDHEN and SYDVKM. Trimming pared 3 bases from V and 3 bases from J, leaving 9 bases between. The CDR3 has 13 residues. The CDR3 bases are TGTGCCAGCAGTTTTGAGAGGGTCTACGAGCAGTACTTC. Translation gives CASSFERVYEQYF.

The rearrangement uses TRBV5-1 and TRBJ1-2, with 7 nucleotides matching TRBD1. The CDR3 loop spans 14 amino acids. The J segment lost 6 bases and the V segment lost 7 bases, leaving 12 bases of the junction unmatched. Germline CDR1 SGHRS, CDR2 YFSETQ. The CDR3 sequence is CASHRGEGAHGYTF. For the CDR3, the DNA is TGCGCCAGCCACCGGGGTGAGGGGGCTCATGGCTACACCTTC. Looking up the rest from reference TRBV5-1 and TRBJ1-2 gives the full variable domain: KAGVTQTPRYLIKTRGQQVTLSCSPISGHRSVSWYQQTPGQGLQFLFEYFSETQRNKGNFPGRFSGRQFSNSRSEMNVSTLELGDSALYLCASHRGEGAHGYTFGSGTRLTVV.

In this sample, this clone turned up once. CDR3 nucleotides: TGTGCCAGCAGCGAAACCGGGACAGCCATGGAGTTCTTC. Its protein is CASSETGTAMEFF. The chain uses TRBV5-6 and TRBJ2-1; 7 nucleotides align to TRBD1. With 4 bases clipped from V and 14 bases from J, the junction kept 12 bases outside the gene matches. The CDR3 is 13 amino acids. CDR1 is SGHDT and CDR2 is YYEEEE in the germline V gene.

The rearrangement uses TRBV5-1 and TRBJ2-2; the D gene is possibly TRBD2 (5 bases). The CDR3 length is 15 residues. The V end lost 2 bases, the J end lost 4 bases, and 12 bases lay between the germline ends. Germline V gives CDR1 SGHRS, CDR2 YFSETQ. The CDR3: CASSFNSEGTGELFF. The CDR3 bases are TGCGCCAGCAGCTTCAATAGCGAGGGCACCGGGGAGCTGTTTTTT.

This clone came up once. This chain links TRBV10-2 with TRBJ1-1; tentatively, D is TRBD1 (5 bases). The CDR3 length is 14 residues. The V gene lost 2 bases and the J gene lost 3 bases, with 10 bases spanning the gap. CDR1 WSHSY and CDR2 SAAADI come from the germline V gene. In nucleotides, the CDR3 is TGCGCCAGCAGTGAGCTGGGGGGATACACTGAAGCTTTCTTT. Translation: CASSELGGYTEAFF.

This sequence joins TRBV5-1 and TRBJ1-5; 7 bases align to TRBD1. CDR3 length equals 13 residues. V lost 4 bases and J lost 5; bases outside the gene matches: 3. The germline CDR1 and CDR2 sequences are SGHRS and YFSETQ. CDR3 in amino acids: CASSPQGDQPQHF. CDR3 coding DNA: TGCGCCAGCAGCCCGCAGGGGGATCAGCCCCAGCATTTT. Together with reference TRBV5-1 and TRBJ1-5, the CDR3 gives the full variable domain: KAGVTQTPRYLIKTRGQQVTLSCSPISGHRSVSWYQQTPGQGLQFLFEYFSETQRNKGNFPGRFSGRQFSNSRSEMNVSTLELGDSALYLCASSPQGDQPQHFGDGTRLSIL.

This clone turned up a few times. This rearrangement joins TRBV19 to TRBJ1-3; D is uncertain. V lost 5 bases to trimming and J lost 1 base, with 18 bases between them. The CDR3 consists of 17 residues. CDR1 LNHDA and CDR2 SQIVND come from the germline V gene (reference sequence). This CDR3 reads CASSLLVSQTSGNTIYF. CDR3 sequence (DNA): TGTGCCAGTAGTCTTCTCGTAAGCCAGACTTCTGGAAACACCATATATTTT.

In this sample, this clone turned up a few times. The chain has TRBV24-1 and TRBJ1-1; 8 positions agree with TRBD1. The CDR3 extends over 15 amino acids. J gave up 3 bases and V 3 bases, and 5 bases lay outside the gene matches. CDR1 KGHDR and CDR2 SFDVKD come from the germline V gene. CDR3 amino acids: CATSDGVRGHTEAFF. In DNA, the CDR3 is TGTGCCACCAGTGATGGCGTCAGGGGGCACACTGAAGCTTTCTTT.

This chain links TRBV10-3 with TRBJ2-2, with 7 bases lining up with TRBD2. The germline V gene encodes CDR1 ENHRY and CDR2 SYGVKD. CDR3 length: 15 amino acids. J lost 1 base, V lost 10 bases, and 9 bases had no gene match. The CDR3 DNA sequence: TGTGCCACGAACTCGGGAGGTCTGAACACCGGGGAGCTGTTTTTT. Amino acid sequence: CATNSGGLNTGELFF.

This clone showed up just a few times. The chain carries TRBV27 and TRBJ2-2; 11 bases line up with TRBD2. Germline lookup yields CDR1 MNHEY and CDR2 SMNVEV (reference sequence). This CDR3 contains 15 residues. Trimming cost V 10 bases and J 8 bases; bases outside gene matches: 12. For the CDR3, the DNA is TGTGCCACAGGGAAACTAGCGGGAGAACTTGGGGAGCTGTTTTTT. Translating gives CATGKLAGELGELFF.

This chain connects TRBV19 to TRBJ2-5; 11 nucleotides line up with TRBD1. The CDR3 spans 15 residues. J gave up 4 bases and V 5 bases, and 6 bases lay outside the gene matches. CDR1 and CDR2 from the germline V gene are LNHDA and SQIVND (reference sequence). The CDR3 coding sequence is TGTGCCAGTAGTCCCAGGACAGGGGGCGTAGAGACCCAGTACTTC. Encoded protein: CASSPRTGGVETQYF.

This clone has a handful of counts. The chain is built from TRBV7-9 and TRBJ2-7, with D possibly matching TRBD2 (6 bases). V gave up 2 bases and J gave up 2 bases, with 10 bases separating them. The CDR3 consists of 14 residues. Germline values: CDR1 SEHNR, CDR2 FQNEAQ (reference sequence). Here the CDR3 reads CASSLSGEAYEQYF. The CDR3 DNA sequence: TGTGCCAGCAGCTTATCCGGGGAGGCCTACGAGCAGTACTTC. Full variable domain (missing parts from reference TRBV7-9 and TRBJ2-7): DTGVSQNPRHKITKRGQNVTFRCDPISEHNRLYWYRQTLGQGPEFLTYFQNEAQLEKSRLLSDRFSAERPKGSFSTLEIQRTEQGDSAMYLCASSLSGEAYEQYFGPGTRLTVT.

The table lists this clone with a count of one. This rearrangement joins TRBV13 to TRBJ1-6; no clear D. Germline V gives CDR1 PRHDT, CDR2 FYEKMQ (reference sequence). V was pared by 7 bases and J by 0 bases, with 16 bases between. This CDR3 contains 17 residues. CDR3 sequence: CASTSFAASSYNSPLHF. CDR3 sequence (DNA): TGTGCCAGCACATCCTTCGCGGCAAGCTCCTATAATTCACCCCTCCACTTT.

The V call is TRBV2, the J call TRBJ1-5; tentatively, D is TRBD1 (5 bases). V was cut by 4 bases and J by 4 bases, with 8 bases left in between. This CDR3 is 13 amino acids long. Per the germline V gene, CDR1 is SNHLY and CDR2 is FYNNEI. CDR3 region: CASSGQSNQPQHF. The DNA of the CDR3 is TGTGCCAGCAGTGGACAGTCAAATCAGCCCCAGCATTTT.

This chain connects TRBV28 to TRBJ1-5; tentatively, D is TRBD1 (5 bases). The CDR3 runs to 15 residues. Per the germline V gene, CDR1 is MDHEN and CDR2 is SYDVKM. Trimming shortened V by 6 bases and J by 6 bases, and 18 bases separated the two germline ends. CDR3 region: CASRIRLTDGQPQHF. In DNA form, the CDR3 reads TGTGCCAGCAGGATTAGGCTGACAGACGGTCAGCCCCAGCATTTT.